This T cell receptor beta chain is from a study of shared clonotypes between healthy human individuals. Germline lookup yields CDR1 MGHRA and CDR2 YSYEKL. The CDR3 spans 15 residues. J lost 4 bases, V lost 4 bases, and 4 bases had no gene match. This clone was counted once. Running of the assay took place at deep level. TCRdb's table, derived via immunoSEQ multiplex PCR, lists solely in-frame clones and lacks some. The profile shows a few hundred thousand clones, about 95% of them singletons. Terminally differentiated effector memory CD45RA+ cells were excluded from the naive CD8 cells, which were CD45RO-negative and positively selected for CCR7.

The sequenced sample consisted of naive CD8+ T cells sorted from blood. V is TRBV4-1 and J is TRBJ2-1; 10 positions agree with TRBD2. The sequence came from a woman in her twenties or thirties in good health. The CDR3 DNA follows: TGCGCCAGCAGCCTAGGGACTAGCGCTTACAATGAGCAGTTCTTC. Protein sequence: CASSLGTSAYNEQFF.